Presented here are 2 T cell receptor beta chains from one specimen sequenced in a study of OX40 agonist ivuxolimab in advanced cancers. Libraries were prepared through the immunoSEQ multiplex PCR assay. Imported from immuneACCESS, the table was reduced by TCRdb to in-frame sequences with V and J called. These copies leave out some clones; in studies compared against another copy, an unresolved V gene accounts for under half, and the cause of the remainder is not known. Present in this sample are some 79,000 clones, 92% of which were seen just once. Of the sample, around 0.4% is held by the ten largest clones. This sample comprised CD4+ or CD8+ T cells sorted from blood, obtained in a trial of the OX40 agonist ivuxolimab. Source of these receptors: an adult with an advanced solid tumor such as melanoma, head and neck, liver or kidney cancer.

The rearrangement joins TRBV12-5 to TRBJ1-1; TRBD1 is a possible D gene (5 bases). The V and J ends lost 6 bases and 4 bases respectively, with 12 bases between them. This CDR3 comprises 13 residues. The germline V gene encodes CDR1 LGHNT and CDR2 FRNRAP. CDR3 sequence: CASGHGGGTEAFF. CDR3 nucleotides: TGTGCTAGTGGCCATGGGGGGGGCACTGAAGCTTTCTTT.

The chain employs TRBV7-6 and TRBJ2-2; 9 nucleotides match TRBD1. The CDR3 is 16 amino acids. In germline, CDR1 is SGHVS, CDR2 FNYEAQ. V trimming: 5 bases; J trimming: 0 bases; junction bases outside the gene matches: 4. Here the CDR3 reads CASSVRQGANTGELFF. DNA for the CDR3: TGTGCCAGCAGCGTAAGACAGGGGGCGAACACCGGGGAGCTGTTTTTT. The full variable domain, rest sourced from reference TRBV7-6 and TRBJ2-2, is GAGVSQSPRYKVTKRGQDVALRCDPISGHVSLYWYRQALGQGPEFLTYFNYEAQQDKSGLPNDRFSAERPEGSISTLTIQRTEQRDSAMYRCASSVRQGANTGELFFGEGSRLTVL.